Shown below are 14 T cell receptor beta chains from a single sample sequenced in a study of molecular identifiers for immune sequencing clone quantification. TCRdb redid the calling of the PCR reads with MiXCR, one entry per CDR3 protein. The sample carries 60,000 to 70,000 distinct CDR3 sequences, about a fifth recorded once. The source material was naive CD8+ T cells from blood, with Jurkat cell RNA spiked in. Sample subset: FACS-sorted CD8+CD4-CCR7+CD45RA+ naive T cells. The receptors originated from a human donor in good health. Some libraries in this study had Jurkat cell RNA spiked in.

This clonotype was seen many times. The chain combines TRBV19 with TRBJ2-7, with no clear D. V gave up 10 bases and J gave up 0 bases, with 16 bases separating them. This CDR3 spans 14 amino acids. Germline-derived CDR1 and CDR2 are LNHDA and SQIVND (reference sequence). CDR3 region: CATIEKGGSYEQYF. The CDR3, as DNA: TGTGCCACCATAGAAAAAGGCGGCTCCTACGAGCAGTACTTC.

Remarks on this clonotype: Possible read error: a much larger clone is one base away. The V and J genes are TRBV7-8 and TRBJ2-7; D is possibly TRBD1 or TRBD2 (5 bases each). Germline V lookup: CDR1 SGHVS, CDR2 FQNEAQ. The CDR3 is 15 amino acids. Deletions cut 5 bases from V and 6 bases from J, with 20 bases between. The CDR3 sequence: CASSPQGVGWSEQYF. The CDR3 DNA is TGTGCCAGCAGCCCCCAGGGAGTGGGTTGGAGCGAGCAGTACTTC. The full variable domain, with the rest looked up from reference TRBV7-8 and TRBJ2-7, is GAGVSQSPRYKVAKRGQDVALRCDPISGHVSLFWYQQALGQGPEFLTYFQNEAQLDKSGLPSDRFFAERPEGSVSTLKIQRTQQEDSAVYLCASSPQGVGWSEQYFGPGTRLTVT.

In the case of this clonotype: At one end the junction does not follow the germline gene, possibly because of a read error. CDR3 amino acids: CAGSLGVNQPQHF. CDR3 nucleotides: TGTGCCGGCAGCTTAGGAGTCAATCAGCCCCAGCATTTT. The gene calls are TRBV11-2 and TRBJ1-5; D is ambiguous. Germline CDR1 SGHAT, CDR2 FQNNGV. The CDR3 contains 13 residues.

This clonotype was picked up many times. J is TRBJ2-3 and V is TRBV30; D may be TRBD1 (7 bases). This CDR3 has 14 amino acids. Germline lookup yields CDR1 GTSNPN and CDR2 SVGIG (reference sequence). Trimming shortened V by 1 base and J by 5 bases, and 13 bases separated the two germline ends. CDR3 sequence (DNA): TGTGCCTGGAGTGAAGGCAGGGGGGTAGATACGCAGTATTTT. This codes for CAWSEGRGVDTQYF.

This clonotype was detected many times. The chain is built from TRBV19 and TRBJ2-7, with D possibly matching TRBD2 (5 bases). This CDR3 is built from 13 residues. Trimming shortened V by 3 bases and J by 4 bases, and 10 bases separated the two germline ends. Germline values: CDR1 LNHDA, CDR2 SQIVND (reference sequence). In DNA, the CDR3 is TGTGCCAGTAGTATCGGGATCGGGTACGAGCAGTACTTC. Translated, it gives CASSIGIGYEQYF.

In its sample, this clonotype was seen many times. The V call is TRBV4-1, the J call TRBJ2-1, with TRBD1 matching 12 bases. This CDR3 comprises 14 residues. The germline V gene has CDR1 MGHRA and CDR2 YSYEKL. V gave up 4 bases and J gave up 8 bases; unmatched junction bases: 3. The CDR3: CASSPGTGGDEQFF. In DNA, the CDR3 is TGCGCCAGCAGCCCAGGGACAGGGGGCGATGAGCAGTTCTTC.

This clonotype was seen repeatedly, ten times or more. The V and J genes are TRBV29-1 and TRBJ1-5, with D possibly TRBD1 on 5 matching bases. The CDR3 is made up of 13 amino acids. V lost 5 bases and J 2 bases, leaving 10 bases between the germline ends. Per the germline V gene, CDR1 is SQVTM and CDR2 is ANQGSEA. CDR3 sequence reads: CSVLTGGNQPQHF. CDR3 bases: TGCAGCGTTCTGACGGGGGGCAATCAGCCCCAGCATTTT.

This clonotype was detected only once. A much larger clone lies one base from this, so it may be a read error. The CDR3 spells CARSVGTGAAEAFF. The DNA for the CDR3 is TGTGCCAGGAGCGTCGGGACAGGGGCGGCTGAAGCTTTCTTT. The chain couples TRBV9 to TRBJ1-1; 10 nucleotides line up with TRBD1. The CDR3 loop spans 14 amino acids. Per germline, CDR1 SGDLS and CDR2 YYNGEE.

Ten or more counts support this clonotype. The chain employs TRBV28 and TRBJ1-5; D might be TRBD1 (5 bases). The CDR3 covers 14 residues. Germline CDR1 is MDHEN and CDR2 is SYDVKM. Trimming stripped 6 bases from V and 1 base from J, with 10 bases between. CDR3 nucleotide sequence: TGTGCCAGCAGCTGGGACCTAAGCAATCAGCCCCAGCATTTT. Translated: CASSWDLSNQPQHF.

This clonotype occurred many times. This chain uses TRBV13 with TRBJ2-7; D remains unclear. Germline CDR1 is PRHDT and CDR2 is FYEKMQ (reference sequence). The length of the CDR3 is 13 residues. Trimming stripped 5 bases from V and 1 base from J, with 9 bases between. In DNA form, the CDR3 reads TGTGCCAGCAGCCCCGGACGGTCCTACGAGCAGTACTTC. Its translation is CASSPGRSYEQYF.

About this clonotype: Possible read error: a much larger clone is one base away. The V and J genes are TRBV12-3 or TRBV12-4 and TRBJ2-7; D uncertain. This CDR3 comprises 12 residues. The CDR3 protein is CASSLVIYEQYF. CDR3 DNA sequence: TGTGCCAGCAGCTTAGTCATCTACGAGCAGTACTTC.

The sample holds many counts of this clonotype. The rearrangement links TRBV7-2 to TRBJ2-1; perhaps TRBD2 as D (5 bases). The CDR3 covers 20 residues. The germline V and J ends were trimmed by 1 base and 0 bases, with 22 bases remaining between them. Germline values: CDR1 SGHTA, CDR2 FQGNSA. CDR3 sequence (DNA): TGTGCCAGCAGCTTAGAACCCAGCGGCGATAATTTTAGCTCCTACAATGAGCAGTTCTTC. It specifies CASSLEPSGDNFSSYNEQFF.

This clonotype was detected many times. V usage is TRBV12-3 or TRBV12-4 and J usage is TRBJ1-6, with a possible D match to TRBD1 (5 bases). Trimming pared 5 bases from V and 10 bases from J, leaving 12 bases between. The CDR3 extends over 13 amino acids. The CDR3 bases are TGTGCCAGCAGTCCAGGGTTCGGATCACCCCTCCACTTT. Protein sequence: CASSPGFGSPLHF.

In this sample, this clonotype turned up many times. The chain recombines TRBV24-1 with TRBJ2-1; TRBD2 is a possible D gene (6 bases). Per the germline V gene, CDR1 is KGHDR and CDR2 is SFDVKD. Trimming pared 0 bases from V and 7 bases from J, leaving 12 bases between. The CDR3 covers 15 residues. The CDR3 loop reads CATSDLGGRGNEQFF. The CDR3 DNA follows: TGTGCCACCAGTGATTTGGGGGGACGGGGGAATGAGCAGTTCTTC.